The source of this T cell receptor (beta chain) is a study of blood T cells in healthy people across ages. General study findings and limits: TCR beta diversity correlated strongly with naive T cell percentage. Aged donors had fewer naive CD4+ cells and lower diversity than long-lived donors.

This clonotype has more than one count but fewer than ten. Antigen unknown. The authors ran a second PCR of about 6 to 12 cycles using a sample-barcoded 5' primer and a J-beta primer mix. TCRdb called the 5' RACE reads again in MiXCR, with one record for every CDR3 protein. The sample carries around 690,000 distinct CDR3 sequences, under 70% recorded once. Unmatched junction bases numbered 7, after V lost 6 bases and J lost 7 bases. The CDR3 extends over 14 amino acids. CDR1 is SGHDN and CDR2 is FVKESK in the germline V gene. The source is a man between 60 and 70 years old in good health. Sequenced: blood. The rearrangement links TRBV14 to TRBJ2-1; 9 positions agree with TRBD2. CDR3 nucleotides: TGTGCCAGCAGTCGCGCTGGACTAGCGAATGAGCAGTTCTTC. The encoded protein is CASSRAGLANEQFF.